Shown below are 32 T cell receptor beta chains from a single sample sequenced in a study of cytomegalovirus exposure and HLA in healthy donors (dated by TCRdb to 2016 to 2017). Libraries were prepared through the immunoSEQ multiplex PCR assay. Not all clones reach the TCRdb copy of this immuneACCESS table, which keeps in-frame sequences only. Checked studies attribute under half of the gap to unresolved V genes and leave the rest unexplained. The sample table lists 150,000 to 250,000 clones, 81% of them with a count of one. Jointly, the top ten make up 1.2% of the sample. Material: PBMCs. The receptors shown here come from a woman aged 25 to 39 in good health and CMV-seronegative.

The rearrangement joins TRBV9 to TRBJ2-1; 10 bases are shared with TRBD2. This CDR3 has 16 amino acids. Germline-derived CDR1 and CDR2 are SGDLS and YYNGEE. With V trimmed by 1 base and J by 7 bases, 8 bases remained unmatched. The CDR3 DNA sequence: TGTGCCAGCAGCGTAACTCCAGCGGGGGGGCGAAATGAGCAGTTCTTC. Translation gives CASSVTPAGGRNEQFF. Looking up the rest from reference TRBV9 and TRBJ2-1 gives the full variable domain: DSGVTQTPKHLITATGQRVTLRCSPRSGDLSVYWYQQSLDQGLQFLIQYYNGEERAKGNILERFSAQQFPDLHSELNLSSLELGDSALYFCASSVTPAGGRNEQFFGPGTRLTVL.

The CDR3 sequence is CASSLWGSQETQYF. The CDR3 DNA sequence: TGTGCCAGCAGCTTATGGGGCTCTCAAGAGACCCAGTACTTC. The chain combines TRBV11-1 with TRBJ2-5; the D gene is possibly TRBD1 (5 bases). Germline loops: CDR1 SGHAT, CDR2 FQDESV (reference sequence). V dropped 2 bases and J dropped 2 bases, with 9 bases sitting between them. The CDR3 totals 14 residues.

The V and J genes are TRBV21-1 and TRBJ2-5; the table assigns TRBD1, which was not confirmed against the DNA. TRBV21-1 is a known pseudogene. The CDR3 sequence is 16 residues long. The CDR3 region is CASTVGPDRKKETQYF. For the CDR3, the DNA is TGTGCCAGCACGGTAGGCCCGGACAGAAAGAAAGAGACCCAGTACTTC.

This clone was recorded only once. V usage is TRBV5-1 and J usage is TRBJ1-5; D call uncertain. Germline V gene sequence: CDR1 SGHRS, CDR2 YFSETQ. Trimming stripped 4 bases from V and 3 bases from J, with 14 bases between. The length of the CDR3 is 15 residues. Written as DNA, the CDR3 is TGCGCCAGCAGCGTGGACGGAGCCAACAATCAGCCCCAGCATTTT. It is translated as CASSVDGANNQPQHF.

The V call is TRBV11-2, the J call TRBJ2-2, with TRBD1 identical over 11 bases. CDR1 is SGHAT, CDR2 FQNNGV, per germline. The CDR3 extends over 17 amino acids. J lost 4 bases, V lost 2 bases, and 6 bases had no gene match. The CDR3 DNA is TGTGCCAGCAGCTTAAACCCCGGGACAGGGGGCACCGGGGAGCTGTTTTTT. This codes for CASSLNPGTGGTGELFF. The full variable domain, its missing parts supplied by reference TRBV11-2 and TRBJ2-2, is EAGVAQSPRYKIIEKRQSVAFWCNPISGHATLYWYQQILGQGPKLLIQFQNNGVVDDSQLPKDRFSAERLKGVDSTLKIQPAKLEDSAVYLCASSLNPGTGGTGELFFGEGSRLTVL.

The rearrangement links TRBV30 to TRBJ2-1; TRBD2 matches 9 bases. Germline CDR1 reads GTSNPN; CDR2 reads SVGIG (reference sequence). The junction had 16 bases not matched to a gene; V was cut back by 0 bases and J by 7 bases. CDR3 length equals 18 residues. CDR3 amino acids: CAWSVAIGGRAGPNEQFF. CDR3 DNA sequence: TGTGCCTGGAGTGTGGCGATTGGCGGGAGGGCTGGTCCAAATGAGCAGTTCTTC.

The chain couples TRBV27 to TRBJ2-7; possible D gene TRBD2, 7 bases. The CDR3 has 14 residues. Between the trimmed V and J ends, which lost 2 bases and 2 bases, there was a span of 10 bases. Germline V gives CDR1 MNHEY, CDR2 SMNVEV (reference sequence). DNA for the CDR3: TGTGCCAGCAGTTTAGGGGGGGGCACCTACGAGCAGTACTTC. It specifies CASSLGGGTYEQYF.

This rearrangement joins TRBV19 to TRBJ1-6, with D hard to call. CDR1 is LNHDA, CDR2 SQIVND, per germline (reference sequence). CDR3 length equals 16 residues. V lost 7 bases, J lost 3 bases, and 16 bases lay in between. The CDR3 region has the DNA TGTGCCAGTACGAGTTATAGAAGCCGCTATAATTCACCCCTCCACTTT. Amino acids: CASTSYRSRYNSPLHF.

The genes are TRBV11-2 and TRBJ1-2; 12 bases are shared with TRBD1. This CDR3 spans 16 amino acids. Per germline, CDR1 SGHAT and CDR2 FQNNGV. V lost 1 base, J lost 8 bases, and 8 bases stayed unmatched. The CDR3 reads CASSLGTGQGAKGYTF. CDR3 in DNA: TGTGCCAGCAGCTTAGGGACGGGACAGGGGGCGAAGGGCTACACCTTC.

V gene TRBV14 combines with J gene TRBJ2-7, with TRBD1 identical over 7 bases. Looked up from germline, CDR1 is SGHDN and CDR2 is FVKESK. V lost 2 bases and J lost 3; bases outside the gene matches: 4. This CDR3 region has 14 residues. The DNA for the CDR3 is TGTGCCAGCAGCCAAAATACAGGGGACTACGAGCAGTACTTC. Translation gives CASSQNTGDYEQYF.

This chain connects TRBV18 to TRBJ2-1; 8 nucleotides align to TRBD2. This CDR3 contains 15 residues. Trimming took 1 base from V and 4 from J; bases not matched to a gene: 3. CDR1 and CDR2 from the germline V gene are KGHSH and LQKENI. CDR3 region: CASSPLSGKYNEQFF. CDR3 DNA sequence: TGTGCCAGCTCACCACTTAGCGGGAAGTACAATGAGCAGTTCTTC.

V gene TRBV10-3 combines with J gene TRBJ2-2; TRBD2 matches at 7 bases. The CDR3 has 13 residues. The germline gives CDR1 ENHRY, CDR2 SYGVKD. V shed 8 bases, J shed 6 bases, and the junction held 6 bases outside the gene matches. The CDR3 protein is CAIQREGSGELFF. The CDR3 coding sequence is TGTGCCATCCAAAGGGAGGGGTCCGGGGAGCTGTTTTTT.

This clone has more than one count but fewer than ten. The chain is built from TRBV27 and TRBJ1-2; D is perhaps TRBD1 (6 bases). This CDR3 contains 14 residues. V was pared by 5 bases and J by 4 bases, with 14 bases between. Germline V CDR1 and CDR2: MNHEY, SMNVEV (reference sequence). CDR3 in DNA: TGTGCCAGCAGTACAGGGTCCCCACTCTATGGCTACACCTTC. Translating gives CASSTGSPLYGYTF.

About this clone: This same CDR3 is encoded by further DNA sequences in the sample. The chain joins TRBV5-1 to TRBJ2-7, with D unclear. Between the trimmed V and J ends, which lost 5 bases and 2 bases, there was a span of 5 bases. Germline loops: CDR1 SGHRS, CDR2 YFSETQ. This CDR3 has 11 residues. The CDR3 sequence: CASSSTYEQYF. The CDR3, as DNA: TGCGCCAGCAGTTCTACCTACGAGCAGTACTTC. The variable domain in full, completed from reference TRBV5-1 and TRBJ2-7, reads KAGVTQTPRYLIKTRGQQVTLSCSPISGHRSVSWYQQTPGQGLQFLFEYFSETQRNKGNFPGRFSGRQFSNSRSEMNVSTLELGDSALYLCASSSTYEQYFGPGTRLTVT.

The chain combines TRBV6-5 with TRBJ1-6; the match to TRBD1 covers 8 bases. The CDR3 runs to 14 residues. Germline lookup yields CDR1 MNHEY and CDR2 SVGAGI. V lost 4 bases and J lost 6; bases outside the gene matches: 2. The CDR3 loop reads CASSSQGGNSPLHF. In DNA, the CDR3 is TGTGCCAGCAGTTCACAGGGGGGTAATTCACCCCTCCACTTT.

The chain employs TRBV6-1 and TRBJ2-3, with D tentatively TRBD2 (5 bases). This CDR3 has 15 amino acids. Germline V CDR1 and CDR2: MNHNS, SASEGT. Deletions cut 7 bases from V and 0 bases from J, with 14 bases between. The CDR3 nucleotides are TGTGCCAGCACCTGGACTGCGGATAGCACAGATACGCAGTATTTT. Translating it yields CASTWTADSTDTQYF.

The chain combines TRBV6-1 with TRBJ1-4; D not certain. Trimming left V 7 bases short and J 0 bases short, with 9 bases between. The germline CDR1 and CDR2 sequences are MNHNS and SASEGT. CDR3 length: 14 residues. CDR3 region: CASMAAATNEKLFF. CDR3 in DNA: TGTGCCAGCATGGCCGCTGCAACTAATGAAAAACTGTTTTTT.

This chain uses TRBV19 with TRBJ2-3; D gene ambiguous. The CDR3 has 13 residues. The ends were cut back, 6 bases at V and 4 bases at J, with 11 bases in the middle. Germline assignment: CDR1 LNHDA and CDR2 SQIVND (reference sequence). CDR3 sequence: CASSARYPDTQYF. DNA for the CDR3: TGTGCCAGTAGCGCGAGATACCCAGATACGCAGTATTTT. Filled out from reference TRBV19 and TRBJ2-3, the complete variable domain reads DGGITQSPKYLFRKEGQNVTLSCEQNLNHDAMYWYRQDPGQGLRLIYYSQIVNDFQKGDIAEGYSVSREKKESFPLTVTSAQKNPTAFYLCASSARYPDTQYFGPGTRLTVL.

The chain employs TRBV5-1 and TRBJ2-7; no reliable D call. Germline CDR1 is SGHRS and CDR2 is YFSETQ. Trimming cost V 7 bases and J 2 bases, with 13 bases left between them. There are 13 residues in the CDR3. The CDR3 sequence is CASGDLAAYEQYF. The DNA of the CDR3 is TGCGCCAGCGGTGACTTGGCCGCCTACGAGCAGTACTTC.

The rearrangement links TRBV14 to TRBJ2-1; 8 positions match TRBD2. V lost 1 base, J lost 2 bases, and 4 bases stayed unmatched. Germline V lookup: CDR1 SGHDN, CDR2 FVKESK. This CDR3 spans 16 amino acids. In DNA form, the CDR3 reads TGTGCCAGCAGCCAAGTGGGCGGGGGGCCCTACAATGAGCAGTTCTTC. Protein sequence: CASSQVGGGPYNEQFF.

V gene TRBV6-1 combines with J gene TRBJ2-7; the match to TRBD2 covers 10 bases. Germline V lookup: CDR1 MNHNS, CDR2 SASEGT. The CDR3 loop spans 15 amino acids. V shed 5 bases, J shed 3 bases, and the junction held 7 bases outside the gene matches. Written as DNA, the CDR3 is TGTGCCAGCAGTTCCGGGACTAGCGTGTACTACGAGCAGTACTTC. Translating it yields CASSSGTSVYYEQYF.

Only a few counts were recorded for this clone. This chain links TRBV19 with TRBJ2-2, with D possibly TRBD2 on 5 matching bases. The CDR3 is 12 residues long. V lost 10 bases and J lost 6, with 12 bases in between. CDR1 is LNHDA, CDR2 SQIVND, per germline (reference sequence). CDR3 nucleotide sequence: TGTGCCACCGGACTCCTATCCGGGGAGCTGTTTTTT. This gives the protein CATGLLSGELFF.

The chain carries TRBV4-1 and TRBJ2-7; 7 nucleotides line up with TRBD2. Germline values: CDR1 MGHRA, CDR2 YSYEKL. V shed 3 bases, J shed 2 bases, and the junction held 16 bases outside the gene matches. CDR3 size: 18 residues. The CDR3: CASSHNPGRAVGTYEQYF. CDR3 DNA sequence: TGCGCCAGCAGCCATAATCCGGGGAGGGCAGTGGGGACCTACGAGCAGTACTTC.

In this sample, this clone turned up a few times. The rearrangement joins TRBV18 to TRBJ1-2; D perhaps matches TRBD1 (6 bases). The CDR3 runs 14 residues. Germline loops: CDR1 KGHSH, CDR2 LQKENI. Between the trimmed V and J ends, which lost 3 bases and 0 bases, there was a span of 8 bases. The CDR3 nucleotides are TGTGCCAGCTCACCTTGGGACACTAACTATGGCTACACCTTC. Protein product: CASSPWDTNYGYTF.

CDR3 region: CASSLGGSYYGYTF. DNA of the CDR3: TGTGCCAGCAGCTTGGGCGGATCTTACTATGGCTACACCTTC. V gene TRBV5-5 combines with J gene TRBJ1-2; D ambiguous. The CDR3 has 14 residues. Between the trimmed V and J ends, which lost 0 bases and 3 bases, there was a span of 9 bases. The germline CDR1 and CDR2 sequences are SGHKS and YYEKEE (reference sequence).

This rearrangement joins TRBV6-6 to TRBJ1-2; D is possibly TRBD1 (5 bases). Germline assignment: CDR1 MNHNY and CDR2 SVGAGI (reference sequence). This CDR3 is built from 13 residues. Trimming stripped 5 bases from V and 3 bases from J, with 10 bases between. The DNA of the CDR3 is TGTGCCAGCAGTCGCAGGGAGGACTATGGCTACACCTTC. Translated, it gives CASSRREDYGYTF.

The CDR3 coding sequence is TGTGCCTGGAGTGTACTTGGTCTACGGACTCAGGCTAACACTGAAGCTTTCTTT. Its translation: CAWSVLGLRTQANTEAFF. The gene calls are TRBV30 and TRBJ1-1; D uncertain. V was clipped by 0 bases and J by 2 bases, with 22 bases between them. Germline lookup yields CDR1 GTSNPN and CDR2 SVGIG (reference sequence). The CDR3 totals 18 residues.

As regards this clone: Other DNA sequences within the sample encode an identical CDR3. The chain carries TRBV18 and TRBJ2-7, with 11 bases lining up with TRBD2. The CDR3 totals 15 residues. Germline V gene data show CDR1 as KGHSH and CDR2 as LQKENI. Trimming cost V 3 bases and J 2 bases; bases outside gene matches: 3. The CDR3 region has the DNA TGTGCCAGCTCACCTGGGACTAGCGGCCCCTACGAGCAGTACTTC. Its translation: CASSPGTSGPYEQYF.

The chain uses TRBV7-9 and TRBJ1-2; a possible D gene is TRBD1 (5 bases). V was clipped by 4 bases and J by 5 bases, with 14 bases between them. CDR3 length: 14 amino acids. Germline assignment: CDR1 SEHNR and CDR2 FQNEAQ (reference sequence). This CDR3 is CASSSNPRGYGYTF. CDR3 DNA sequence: TGTGCCAGCAGCTCGAATCCTAGGGGATATGGCTACACCTTC.

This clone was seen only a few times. As DNA, the CDR3 is TGTGCCAGCTCACCAAATGGCGGGAGGAGCTCCTACGAGCAGTACTTC. The encoded protein is CASSPNGGRSSYEQYF. This sequence joins TRBV18 and TRBJ2-7; 8 nucleotides align to TRBD2. This CDR3 comprises 16 residues. V gave up 2 bases and J gave up 0 bases; unmatched junction bases: 6. Germline lookup yields CDR1 KGHSH and CDR2 LQKENI.

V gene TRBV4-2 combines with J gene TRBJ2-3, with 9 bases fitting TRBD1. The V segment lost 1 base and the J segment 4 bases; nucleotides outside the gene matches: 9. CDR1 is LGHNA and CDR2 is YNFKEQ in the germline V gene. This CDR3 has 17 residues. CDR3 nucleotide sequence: TGTGCCAGCAGCCAAGTACCGGGACAGGGTTTCGCAGATACGCAGTATTTT. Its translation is CASSQVPGQGFADTQYF.

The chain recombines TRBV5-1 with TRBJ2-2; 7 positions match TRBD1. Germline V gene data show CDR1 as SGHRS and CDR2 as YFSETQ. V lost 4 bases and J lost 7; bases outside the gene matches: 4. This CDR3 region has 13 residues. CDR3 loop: CASSPAGGGELFF. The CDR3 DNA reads TGCGCCAGCAGCCCGGCAGGGGGCGGGGAGCTGTTTTTT.